The rows below give T cell receptor beta chains drawn from one sample of a study of a mutant IDH1 vaccine in newly diagnosed glioma. Here immunoSEQ multiplex PCR was the method, and the copy in TCRdb shows in-frame clones only, minus some. The repertoire holds roughly 110,000 clones, with roughly 90% as singletons. The antigens for these receptors are not known. Sequenced material: PBMCs, taken from a glioma patient whose treatment included an IDH1 peptide vaccine. These receptors were collected from a woman between 45 and 60 years old with glioma. Both conserved end residues are part of each CDR3.

>TRBV11-2|TRBJ1-3
CASSFGGGPGNTIYF
>TRBV6-5|TRBJ1-5
CASSYRDGKAAQHF
>TRBV18|TRBJ2-7
CASSPGAQGAYEQYF
>TRBV10-3|TRBJ2-2
CAIRGADRANTGELFF
>TRBV18|TRBJ1-1
CASSPSDTNTEAFF
>TRBV7-9|TRBJ2-1
CASSLGLAGLGRWDNEQFF
>TRBV11-2|TRBJ2-5
CASSLGVLGEQETQYF
>TRBV14|TRBJ1-2
CASSQARGRTANGYTF
>TRBV5-3|TRBJ2-7
CASSPGLAAYEQYF
>TRBV5-1|TRBJ2-7
CASRLAYEQYF
>TRBV9|TRBJ1-6
CASTPGQGVYSPLHF
>TRBV27|TRBJ2-1
CASRLAGVGNEQFF
>TRBV2|TRBJ2-2
CASSVPTSGSYTGELFF
>TRBV9|TRBJ1-1
CASSVRGLGNTEAFF
>TRBV27|TRBJ2-3
CASSLSAVDTQYF
>TRBV10-3|TRBJ2-3
CAITGLAGTDTQYF
>TRBV6-6|TRBJ2-7
CASSRPGQGTEQYF
>TRBV4-1|TRBJ1-3
CASSLPRRGPPGNTIYF
>TRBV21-1|TRBJ2-2
CASSKEKLAETNTGELFF
>TRBV12-2|TRBJ1-1
CASRLPADSLGAFF
>TRBV2|TRBJ1-4
CASMVDGSNEKLFF
>TRBV11-2|TRBJ2-1
CASSLDQTSLRTYNEQFF
>TRBV9|TRBJ2-1
CASSVSGQGAREQFF
>TRBV18|TRBJ2-7
CASSPGAGGPREQYF
>TRBV28|TRBJ2-5
CASRNEGETQYF
>TRBV4-1|TRBJ2-1
CASSQDQAGVVAEQFF
>TRBV29-1|TRBJ2-7
CSVEVWDRGDYEQYF
>TRBV28|TRBJ2-7
CASKLGGDGDPYEQYF
>TRBV28|TRBJ2-7
CASSPLLLAGEQYF
>TRBV5-6|TRBJ1-6
CASSTGQGARSSSPLHF
>TRBV9|TRBJ1-3
CASSAGTLGNTIYF
>TRBV11-1|TRBJ2-6
CASSPTISGANVLTF
>TRBV28|TRBJ2-5
CASSHNWGSQETQYF
>TRBV11-2|TRBJ2-5
CASSPYVGTGWETQYF
>TRBV28|TRBJ1-5
CASSLGTRLGQPQHF
>TRBV14|TRBJ2-1
CASSQEGNWVNEQFF
>TRBV4-1|TRBJ2-3
CASSPLLSDTQYF
>TRBV5-1|TRBJ2-2
CASSLVLAGTGELFF
>TRBV28|TRBJ1-2
CASSRGLHGYTF
>TRBV4-1|TRBJ2-7
CASSQGTSGPYEQYF
>TRBV7-2|TRBJ1-2
CASSYIARDPNGYTF
>TRBV5-6|TRBJ2-2
CASSPGLAGVTGELFF
>TRBV7-3|TRBJ2-7
CASSLGGYGPYEQYF
>TRBV5-1|TRBJ2-3
CASTSTGLSTDTQYF
>TRBV5-6|TRBJ1-2
CASSFITLGQGNYGYTF
>TRBV30|TRBJ2-7
CAWSFQRASSYEQYF
>TRBV28|TRBJ1-1
CASGEPLTEAFF
>TRBV15|TRBJ1-2
CATSRAVDSYGYTF
>TRBV29-1|TRBJ2-2
CSVASTGWGVTGELFF